This TCR beta chain comes out of a study of blood T cell repertoires in COVID-19. Turning to the study itself: Samples came from the United States, Italy and Spain, spanning acute and convalescent COVID-19. Sample material is recorded as cDNA or gDNA derived from T cells, B-cell-depleted T cells, or PBMCs.

Sequencing was performed with immunoSEQ multiplex PCR; in TCRdb, only in-frame clones are kept and a portion is missing. The table has 250,000 to 350,000 clones, about 85% seen once. Assignment of participants to cohorts was predicated upon participant-reported clinical history. Cohort 3 donors counted as recovered after two negative PCRs, clearance, or resolved symptoms. The trim removed 3 bases at V and 5 bases at J, leaving 3 bases unmatched. CDR3 length: 13 amino acids. CDR1 KGHSH and CDR2 LQKENI come from the germline V gene. The specimen sequenced was PBMCs or T cells enriched from blood (not recorded which). The source of this sequence is a woman in her fifties or sixties who had recovered from COVID-19. The chain recombines TRBV18 with TRBJ1-1; 7 bases agree with TRBD1. The CDR3 sequence is CASSPGTETEAFF. In DNA form, the CDR3 reads TGTGCCAGCTCACCCGGGACAGAAACTGAAGCTTTCTTT.